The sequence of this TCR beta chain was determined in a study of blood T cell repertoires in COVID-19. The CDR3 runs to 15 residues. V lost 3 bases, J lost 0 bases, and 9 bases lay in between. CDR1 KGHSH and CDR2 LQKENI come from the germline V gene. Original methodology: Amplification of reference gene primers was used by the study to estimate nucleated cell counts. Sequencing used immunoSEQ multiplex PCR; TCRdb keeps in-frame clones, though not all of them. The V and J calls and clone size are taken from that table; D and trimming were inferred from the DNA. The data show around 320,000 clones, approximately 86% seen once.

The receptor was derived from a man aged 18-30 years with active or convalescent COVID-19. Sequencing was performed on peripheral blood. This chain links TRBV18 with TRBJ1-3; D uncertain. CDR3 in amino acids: CASSPRHVSGNTIYF. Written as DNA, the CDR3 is TGTGCCAGCTCACCCCGACACGTCTCTGGAAACACCATATATTTT. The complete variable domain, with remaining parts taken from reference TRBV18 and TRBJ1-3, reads NAGVMQNPRHLVRRRGQEARLRCSPMKGHSHVYWYRQLPEEGLKFMVYLQKENIIDESGMPKERFSAEFPKEGPSILRIQQVVRGDSAAYFCASSPRHVSGNTIYFGEGSWLTVV.